These 8 T cell receptor beta chains share one sample of origin, sequenced in a study of T cell responses to AZD1222 COVID-19 vaccine. TCRdb keeps only in-frame clones here, not all; method: immunoSEQ multiplex PCR. The sample includes 150,000 or so clones, about 90% seen only once; the top ten take roughly 5%. Sequences were derived from peripheral blood, sampled on day 0 of AZD1222 vaccination. These receptors were collected from an adult in good health.

V is TRBV12-3 or TRBV12-4 and J is TRBJ2-1, with D possibly being TRBD1 (6 bases). V lost 5 bases to trimming and J lost 10 bases, with 12 bases between them. The CDR3 is 12 residues long. The chain's CDR3 is CASSPDSMEQFF. For the CDR3, the DNA is TGTGCCAGCAGTCCGGACAGTATGGAGCAGTTCTTC.

The chain couples TRBV7-9 to TRBJ1-1; TRBD1 matches 7 bases. This CDR3 is 14 amino acids long. Trimming removed 0 bases from V and 2 bases from J; junction bases left unmatched: 0. CDR1 SEHNR and CDR2 FQNEAQ come from the germline V gene (reference sequence). DNA of the CDR3: TGTGCCAGCAGCTTAGCAGGGGGCAACACTGAAGCTTTCTTT. It is translated as CASSLAGGNTEAFF.

The chain uses TRBV29-1 and TRBJ2-3, with TRBD1 matching 9 bases. The V and J ends lost 7 bases and 0 bases, in that order; junction bases with no gene match: 14. Germline CDR1 is SQVTM and CDR2 is ANQGSEA. The CDR3 contains 17 residues. CDR3: CSATGQGRFASTDTQYF. DNA of the CDR3: TGCAGCGCTACTGGACAGGGGCGATTCGCTAGCACAGATACGCAGTATTTT.

The V call is TRBV6-5, the J call TRBJ2-5; D is possibly TRBD2 (6 bases). The CDR3 covers 14 residues. V gave up 7 bases and J gave up 2 bases, with 14 bases separating them. The V gene's germline CDR1 is MNHEY and CDR2 SVGAGI. DNA for the CDR3: TGTGCCAGCACCCCCTCGGGGGTTCAAGAGACCCAGTACTTC. It specifies CASTPSGVQETQYF.

This clone was picked up one time. The chain couples TRBV6-5 to TRBJ1-5; possibly TRBD1 for D (5 bases). The V gene's germline CDR1 is MNHEY and CDR2 SVGAGI. The germline V and J ends were trimmed by 5 bases and 4 bases, with 6 bases remaining between them. CDR3 length: 12 residues. The CDR3 loop reads CASSRGNQPQHF. The CDR3 nucleotides are TGTGCCAGCAGTAGGGGTAATCAGCCCCAGCATTTT.

This chain uses TRBV30 with TRBJ2-2; 9 bases agree with TRBD2. J gave up 2 bases and V 5 bases, and 3 bases lay outside the gene matches. Germline-derived CDR1 and CDR2 are GTSNPN and SVGIG (reference sequence). The CDR3 consists of 14 residues. The CDR3 sequence is CAWAGTSNTGELFF. Written as DNA, the CDR3 is TGTGCCTGGGCCGGGACTAGCAACACCGGGGAGCTGTTTTTT.

The J gene is TRBJ1-1, the V gene TRBV7-9; D remains unclear. Between the trimmed V and J ends, which lost 2 bases and 5 bases, there was a span of 15 bases. Germline CDR1 reads SEHNR; CDR2 reads FQNEAQ (reference sequence). This CDR3 contains 15 residues. As DNA, the CDR3 is TGTGCCAGCAGCTTATTCGGTTCAGGTAATACTGAAGCTTTCTTT. As protein: CASSLFGSGNTEAFF.

DNA for the CDR3: TGTGCCAGCAACGGACTAGCGGGAGGGCCGAAGCAGTATTTT. This encodes CASNGLAGGPKQYF. This chain links TRBV28 with TRBJ2-3, with 15 bases identical to TRBD2. The CDR3 contains 14 residues. Germline assignment: CDR1 MDHEN and CDR2 SYDVKM. V lost 7 bases to trimming and J lost 11 bases; unmatched junction nucleotides: 7.